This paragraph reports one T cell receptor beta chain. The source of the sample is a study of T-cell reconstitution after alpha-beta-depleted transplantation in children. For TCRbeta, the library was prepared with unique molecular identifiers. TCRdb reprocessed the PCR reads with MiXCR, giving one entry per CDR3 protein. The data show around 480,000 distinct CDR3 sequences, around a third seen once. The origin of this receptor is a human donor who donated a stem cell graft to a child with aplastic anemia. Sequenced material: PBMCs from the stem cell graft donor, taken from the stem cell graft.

In DNA, the CDR3 is TGTGCCAGCAGCTGGGGACAGGGCATCACTGAAGCTTTCTTT. It yields the protein CASSWGQGITEAFF. The chain recombines TRBV5-6 with TRBJ1-1; 9 bases match TRBD1. Germline CDR1 reads SGHDT; CDR2 reads YYEEEE. V shed 3 bases and J 4 bases; nucleotides not matched to a gene: 4. This CDR3 has 14 amino acids.